Listed below are T cell receptor beta chains from one sample, sequenced in a study of post-analysis software for immune sequencing data. TCRdb recomputed calls from the PCR reads with MiXCR, one row per CDR3 protein. The sample lists hundreds of thousands of distinct CDR3 sequences, just under 30% seen once, with around 0.56% in the top ten. Sequencing input: blood. Every receptor here comes from a girl aged 5 to 17 with multiple sclerosis. Both conserved end residues are part of each CDR3. A D gene is named only where the DNA matches it firmly. Clone size is shown for a subset of rows, as once, few, many or a class of expanded clone.

TRBJ1-2 - TRBV27 TRBD1 TGTGCCAGCAGTGTGAACAGGGGGAACTATGGCTACACCTTC CASSVNRGNYGYTF
TRBJ2-7 few TRBV20-1 - TGCAGTGCTAGGGTAATGCACAAGCACAACGAGCAGTACTTC CSARVMHKHNEQYF
TRBJ1-2 - TRBV6-1 TRBD1 TGTGCCAGCAGCCCCGGGACAGAGACTGGCTACACCTTC CASSPGTETGYTF
TRBJ1-1 - TRBV5-1 - TGCGCCAGCAGCGTCGACAAGGGTGGCACTGAAGCTTTCTTT CASSVDKGGTEAFF
TRBJ2-4 few TRBV20-1 - TGCAGTGCTAGAGCCCGAGGACAGCTAAACATTCAGTACTTC CSARARGQLNIQYF
TRBJ2-7 - TRBV3-1 TRBD2 TGTGCCAGCAGCCAAGGACTAGCGGGAGTAGGGGAGCAGTACTTC CASSQGLAGVGEQYF
TRBJ2-1 few TRBV6-5 - TGTGCCAGCAGTCAACGGGTGTGGTCAAACAGGGTGGGCAATGAGCAGTTCTTC CASSQRVWSNRVGNEQFF
TRBJ2-7 few TRBV28 - TGTGCCAGCAGTTTAGTTCTAGGGTTGTCCTACGAGCAGTACTTC CASSLVLGLSYEQYF
TRBJ2-2 once TRBV20-1 TRBD1 TGCAGTGCCGACTCGGGACAGGGAAGCACCGGGGAGCTGTTTTTT CSADSGQGSTGELFF
TRBJ2-5 few TRBV20-1 - TGCAGTGCTAGAGCGAGCCAACCCCAGTACTTC CSARASQPQYF
TRBJ2-3 few TRBV6-1 TRBD1 TGTGCCAGCAGGAAGCGACAGGGTCGGATGGCAGATACGCAGTATTTT CASRKRQGRMADTQYF
TRBJ2-1 - TRBV29-1 - TGCAGCGTCGCCAGGACGGTGGGGGACAATGAGCAGTTCTTC CSVARTVGDNEQFF
TRBJ2-7 few TRBV29-1 - TGCAGCGTTGAAGATTACACGGGACCAACCTACGAGCAGTACTTC CSVEDYTGPTYEQYF
TRBJ1-1 - TRBV5-1 - TGCGCCAGCAGCTTCGTACCACGAATGAACACTGAAGCTTTCTTT CASSFVPRMNTEAFF
TRBJ2-1 - TRBV2 - TGTGCCAGCAGTGAAGTGGGGATGGGCGGGAATGAGCAGTTCTTC CASSEVGMGGNEQFF
TRBJ2-3 - TRBV3-1 TRBD2 TGTGCCAGCAGCCAGGCCCCAGCGGGAGGGCCTGCAGATACGCAGTATTTT CASSQAPAGGPADTQYF
TRBJ2-5 few TRBV3-1 - TGTGCCAGCAGCCAAGACCCCCCGGTAGAGACCCAGTACTTC CASSQDPPVETQYF
TRBJ1-4 - TRBV29-1 TRBD1 TGCAGCGCCCTCAACAGGGGACCTAATGAAAAACTGTTTTTT CSALNRGPNEKLFF
TRBJ1-2 - TRBV28 - TGTGCCAGCAGTCGCCCCGGGACAAACTATGGCTACACCTTC CASSRPGTNYGYTF
TRBJ2-5 - TRBV7-9 - TGTGCCAGCAGCTCATCGGCTCGGCGGGAGACCCAGTACTTC CASSSSARRETQYF
TRBJ2-7 few TRBV7-2 - TGTGCCAGCAGCCTGAGATTCGAGCAGTACTTC CASSLRFEQYF
TRBJ2-7 few TRBV7-2 - TGTGCCAGCTTCTCGCAAGCGAGTATTTTCTCCGAGCAGTACTTC CASFSQASIFSEQYF
TRBJ2-1 - TRBV6-6 - TGTGCCAGCAGTTACCAGTTGTCGGGGGCCAATGAGCAGTTCTTC CASSYQLSGANEQFF
TRBJ1-1 - TRBV20-1 - TGCAGTGCCGGACGGGAAAACACTGAAGCTTTCTTT CSAGRENTEAFF
TRBJ2-5 once TRBV28 TRBD1 TGTGCCAGCACCCCCCACAGGGGCTGGGAGACCCAGTACTTC CASTPHRGWETQYF
TRBJ2-1 many TRBV7-2 TRBD2 TGTGCCAGCAGCTTAGACTCGGGACTAGCGGGCAATGAGCAGTTCTTC CASSLDSGLAGNEQFF
TRBJ1-2 - TRBV20-1 - TGCAGTGCCCGCGGTACAGGACTTATCTATGGCTACACCTTC CSARGTGLIYGYTF
TRBJ2-4 - TRBV25-1 - TGTGCCAGCAGTGAACCGGGAAGTAGCATTCAGTACTTC CASSEPGSSIQYF
TRBJ2-3 few TRBV4-1 - TGCGCCAGCAGCCAAGCCCCAGGGAGGGATACGCAGTATTTT CASSQAPGRDTQYF
TRBJ2-3 few TRBV27 - TGTGCCAGCAGTTCCCCCGAGGGATGGGGCACAGATACGCAGTATTTT CASSSPEGWGTDTQYF
TRBJ2-7 few TRBV28 - TGTGCCAGCAGTCTTCCAATCACCTACGAGCAGTACTTC CASSLPITYEQYF
TRBJ2-5 - TRBV7-8 - TGTGCCAGCAGCTTAGTTTCAGGGGGGGACTCCGTCGGTGAGCAGTACTTC CASSLVSGGDSVGEQYF
TRBJ1-6 - TRBV28 - TGTGCCAGCAGTTTATGGGGGACGGAGGAGGTCCATTCACCCCTCCACTTT CASSLWGTEEVHSPLHF
TRBJ2-1 few TRBV6-2/TRBV6-3 TRBD2 TGTGCCAGCAGTTACCCCGGACTAGCGGGGTCCCATGAGCAGTTCTTC CASSYPGLAGSHEQFF
TRBJ1-6 - TRBV28 TRBD1 TGTGCCAGCAGTTTAAGGACAGGGGGTTATAATTCACCCCTCCACTTT CASSLRTGGYNSPLHF
TRBJ1-6 - TRBV6-5 - TGTGCCAGCAGTTATTCCCCGGCAGGCTCCTATAATTCACCCCTCCACTTT CASSYSPAGSYNSPLHF
TRBJ1-1 - TRBV7-8 TRBD1 TGTGCCAGCAGCCTAGACAGGGGCTTGGAGGCTGAAGCTTTCTTT CASSLDRGLEAEAFF
TRBJ2-7 - TRBV6-5 TRBD1 TGTGCCAGCAGTCGCGACCGGGACAGGGGCAACCACGAGCAGTACTTC CASSRDRDRGNHEQYF
TRBJ2-5 - TRBV3-1 - TGTGCCATCAAAGGGGCCGGGGAGACCCAGTACTTC CAIKGAGETQYF
TRBJ2-1 - TRBV12-3/TRBV12-4 TRBD2 TGTGCCAGCAGTTTACTGGGACTAGCCTCCAATGAGCAGTTCTTC CASSLLGLASNEQFF
TRBJ1-6 - TRBV5-5 - TGTGCCAGCAGCTTGGTGGAGGTAGCTTCACCCCTCCACTTT CASSLVEVASPLHF
TRBJ2-6 - TRBV12-3/TRBV12-4 - TGTGCCGGCAGTTTTTCACAGCTATACTCTGGGGCCAACGTCCTGACTTTC CAGSFSQLYSGANVLTF
TRBJ2-7 - TRBV5-1 - TGCGCCAGCAGCTTGGACGGGGTCCCGATAGATACCCAGTACTTC CASSLDGVPIDTQYF
TRBJ2-7 - TRBV20-1 - TGCAGTGCTAGGCCCAGGGGAGAGTACGAGCAGTACTTC CSARPRGEYEQYF
TRBJ2-7 - TRBV28 TRBD2 TGTGCCAGCACCCACACAGCGGGAGGGCCCTACGAGCAGTACTTC CASTHTAGGPYEQYF
TRBJ2-7 - TRBV4-1 - TGCGCCAGCAGCCAAGGGTTCCACTATACCTACGAGCAGTACTTC CASSQGFHYTYEQYF
TRBJ1-6 - TRBV5-1 TRBD1 TGCGCCAGCAGCGTACAGGGGGGAACGGTAAGGCATTCACCCCCCCACTTT CASSVQGGTVRHSPPHF
TRBJ2-6 many TRBV6-5 - TGTGCCAGCAGTTATACGCAAACTGGGGCCAACGTCCTGACTTTC CASSYTQTGANVLTF
TRBJ1-4 - TRBV25-1 - TGTGCCAGCAGTGAGCAGCGGCAGGGTGGTGAAAAACTGTTTTTT CASSEQRQGGEKLFF
TRBJ2-6 few TRBV14 - TGTGCCAGCAGCTCGTATTGGGGGGAGTCTGGGGCCAACGTCCTGACTTTC CASSSYWGESGANVLTF
TRBJ2-3 - TRBV20-1 - TGCAGTGCTAGAGATCTGTACAGACTCACAGATACGCAGTATTTT CSARDLYRLTDTQYF